This entry describes one T cell receptor beta chain. These data are taken from a study of patients and donors after allogeneic stem cell transplantation. The length of the CDR3 is 15 residues. Deletions cut 4 bases from V and 4 bases from J, with 16 bases between. TCRdb used MiXCR to reprocess the RT-PCR reads, holding one entry per CDR3 protein. Among about a million distinct CDR3 sequences listed, around 17% were seen once. The V call is TRBV12-3 or TRBV12-4, the J call TRBJ1-2; D not resolved. The clonotype was recovered from a human donor who was either an allogeneic HSCT recipient or a stem cell or donor lymphocyte infusion donor (not recorded which). It is not recorded whose cells these are; they may come from a transplant donor. The sample comprised blood, either unsorted or a sorted T cell fraction (not recorded which). CDR3 sequence (DNA): TGTGCCAGCAGTTCCGGACGTTCTTACTTCTATGGCTACACCTTC. Protein sequence: CASSSGRSYFYGYTF.